Ten or more counts support the clone carrying this T cell receptor beta chain. MiXCR, applied by TCRdb to the RT-PCR reads, yields one record per CDR3 protein. The repertoire holds 30,000 or so distinct CDR3 sequences, about 6.5% seen once, with approximately 35% in the top ten. This sample is drawn from a study of patients and donors after allogeneic stem cell transplantation. This clonotype originated in a human donor who was either an allogeneic HSCT recipient or a stem cell or donor lymphocyte infusion donor (not recorded which). It is not recorded whose cells these are; they may come from a transplant donor. The material sequenced was blood, either unsorted or a sorted T cell fraction (not recorded which).

This CDR3 is CASRPPGTGGNTEAFF. DNA of the CDR3: TGTGCCAGCAGGCCACCCGGGACAGGGGGCAACACTGAAGCTTTCTTT. The chain links TRBV28 to TRBJ1-1; TRBD1 matches 12 bases. Germline CDR1 reads MDHEN; CDR2 reads SYDVKM. The CDR3 has 16 residues. J was trimmed by 2 bases and V by 6 bases; bases with no gene match: 7. Full variable domain (rest looked up from reference TRBV28 and TRBJ1-1): DVKVTQSSRYLVKRTGEKVFLECVQDMDHENMFWYRQDPGLGLRLIYFSYDVKMKEKGDIPEGYSVSREKKERFSLILESASTNQTSMYLCASRPPGTGGNTEAFFGQGTRLTVV.